This is a list of T cell receptor beta chains from one sample in a study of T and B cells in COVID-19 patients. TCRdb reprocessed the multiplex PCR reads via MiXCR and lists one record per CDR3 protein. This repertoire shows 20,000 or so distinct CDR3 sequences, around 28% found once; its top ten account for approximately 3%. Sequencing was performed on blood. These TCRs come from a human donor who had recovered from COVID-19. The CDR3 runs from the conserved cysteine through the conserved F or W. Clone size is given for some rows only: seen once, a few or many times, or a class if the clone is expanded.

clone size: NA
V gene: TRBV18
CDR3 protein: CASSPGPVPLHF

clone size: few
V gene: TRBV27
CDR3 protein: CASARGGASQNEQFF

clone size: medium-sized
V gene: TRBV11-1
CDR3 protein: CASSSGTANTEAFF

clone size: NA
V gene: TRBV30
CDR3 protein: CAWSVRTGASGNTIYF

clone size: NA
V gene: TRBV15
CDR3 protein: CATSLRDRALEPQHF

clone size: NA
V gene: TRBV6-1
CDR3 protein: CASSLDGSYEQYF

clone size: medium-sized
V gene: TRBV6-5
CDR3 protein: CASSRGTSGSNEQFF

clone size: few
V gene: TRBV5-1
CDR3 protein: CASSTGTYNEQFF

clone size: few
V gene: TRBV12-3/TRBV12-4
CDR3 protein: CASSPDTSSTDTQYF

clone size: NA
V gene: TRBV6-1
CDR3 protein: CASSALAGKETQYF

clone size: many
V gene: TRBV6-1
CDR3 protein: CASSPYSGAAYEQYF

clone size: NA
V gene: TRBV15
CDR3 protein: CATSRGLGEGPYNEQFF

clone size: NA
V gene: TRBV18
CDR3 protein: CASSPTDNYGYTF

clone size: many
V gene: TRBV5-5
CDR3 protein: CASSPTGGLDTQYF

clone size: medium-sized
V gene: TRBV19
CDR3 protein: CASSIGTSLDEQFF

clone size: few
V gene: TRBV30
CDR3 protein: CAWSEGAGDTIYF

clone size: NA
V gene: TRBV6-5
CDR3 protein: CASSYSGVGSGNTIYF

clone size: many
V gene: TRBV29-1
CDR3 protein: CSVEGTLNTEAFF

clone size: few
V gene: TRBV6-1
CDR3 protein: CASSPWTGVDTEAFF

clone size: NA
V gene: TRBV11-1
CDR3 protein: CASSLGTGFPNYGYTF

clone size: NA
V gene: TRBV5-1
CDR3 protein: CASSATGATYEKLFF

clone size: few
V gene: TRBV5-5
CDR3 protein: CASSLVSGGNTEAFF

clone size: few
V gene: TRBV5-4
CDR3 protein: CASSLGGLAGAGDYNEQFF

clone size: NA
V gene: TRBV6-1
CDR3 protein: CASSGGHGRTEAFF

clone size: NA
V gene: TRBV19
CDR3 protein: CASSNNGQGVSNQPQHF

clone size: NA
V gene: TRBV7-9
CDR3 protein: CASSLGTGAVNEQFF

clone size: medium-sized
V gene: TRBV11-1
CDR3 protein: CASSRTEGFSGYTF

clone size: NA
V gene: TRBV5-5
CDR3 protein: CASSLGPLAETQYF

clone size: NA
V gene: TRBV6-1
CDR3 protein: CASMTSWTGNYGYTF

clone size: few
V gene: TRBV6-5
CDR3 protein: CASRTTGPYEQYF

clone size: NA
V gene: TRBV11-1
CDR3 protein: CASSSGASGNTIYF

clone size: NA
V gene: TRBV30
CDR3 protein: CAWSPSGPEQYF

clone size: few
V gene: TRBV6-5
CDR3 protein: CASSYYGGLHTDTQYF

clone size: NA
V gene: TRBV19
CDR3 protein: CASTRGGALATNEKLFF

clone size: medium-sized
V gene: TRBV5-5
CDR3 protein: CASVGGGAAGELFF

clone size: few
V gene: TRBV19
CDR3 protein: CASRQGNTIYF

clone size: few
V gene: TRBV30
CDR3 protein: CAWRVGTLNSPLHF

clone size: NA
V gene: TRBV6-5
CDR3 protein: CASITGDSDQPQHF

clone size: NA
V gene: TRBV19
CDR3 protein: CASSRGLAERDTQYF

clone size: NA
V gene: TRBV30
CDR3 protein: CAWSVQGLAGSGELFF

clone size: few
V gene: TRBV11-2
CDR3 protein: CASSPAGQMYNEQFF